This passage covers 24 T cell receptor beta chains from one sample sequenced in a study of T cells in Graves' hyperthyroidism and ophthalmopathy. Amplified TCR beta CDR3 regions derived from RNA transcripts. First-round RT-PCR targeting the TCR CDR3 was performed with the HTBI primer set. Each CDR3 protein is one row after TCRdb ran MiXCR on the multiplex PCR reads. The sample carries over 700,000 distinct CDR3 sequences, around 39% recorded once. Sequenced: blood. These receptor sequences come from a man between 18 and 35 years old with Graves' hyperthyroidism.

Of note for this clonotype: A clone one base away is much larger, so this may be a read error. The V and J genes are TRBV2 and TRBJ1-1; D gene unclear. Germline V lookup: CDR1 SNHLY, CDR2 FYNNEI. This CDR3 region has 13 residues. V lost 7 bases and J lost 3, with 12 bases in between. This chain's CDR3 is CASTATPDTEAFF. CDR3 in DNA: TGTGCCAGCACCGCGACTCCGGACACTGAAGCTTTCTTT.

V gene TRBV5-1 combines with J gene TRBJ2-7; perhaps D is TRBD1 or TRBD2 (5 bases each). Trimming took off 4 bases at V and 0 bases at J, with 14 bases between the two ends. Per germline, CDR1 SGHRS and CDR2 YFSETQ. The CDR3 length is 15 residues. CDR3 protein: CASSDRDASSYEQYF. CDR3 nucleotide sequence: TGCGCCAGCAGCGACCGGGACGCTAGCTCCTACGAGCAGTACTTC.

The sample holds many counts of this clonotype. The chain links TRBV9 to TRBJ1-3; D gene unclear. CDR1 and CDR2 (germline): SGDLS, YYNGEE. The CDR3 runs to 14 residues. V dropped 0 bases and J dropped 9 bases, with 13 bases sitting between them. CDR3: CASSVAWAKGTIYF. The CDR3 nucleotides read TGTGCCAGCAGCGTAGCGTGGGCGAAAGGCACCATATATTTT.

This clonotype was seen ten or more times. The chain joins TRBV19 to TRBJ2-2; D gene unclear. CDR3 length: 12 amino acids. Germline V CDR1 and CDR2: LNHDA, SQIVND (reference sequence). Trimming cost V 8 bases and J 5 bases, with 9 bases left between them. CDR3 residues: CASEAGTGELFF. In DNA form, the CDR3 reads TGTGCCAGTGAGGCTGGTACCGGGGAGCTGTTTTTT.

This clonotype was detected ten times or more. The V gene is TRBV15, the J gene TRBJ2-5, with D possibly being TRBD2 (6 bases). With 3 bases removed from V and 3 bases from J, the gap between germline ends came to 14 bases. CDR3 length: 15 residues. Germline V gene data show CDR1 as LNHNV and CDR2 as YYDKDF (reference sequence). The DNA for the CDR3 is TGTGCCACCAGCAGTGCGTTGGAGGGGAAAGAGACCCAGTACTTC. Translating gives CATSSALEGKETQYF.

Only a few counts were recorded for this clonotype. The chain couples TRBV19 to TRBJ1-1, with D possibly matching TRBD1 (5 bases). This CDR3 has 15 residues. Trimming removed 7 bases from V and 0 bases from J, with 15 bases in between. Germline CDR1 reads LNHDA; CDR2 reads SQIVND (reference sequence). CDR3 protein: CASIRESGLNTEAFF. The CDR3 nucleotides read TGTGCCAGTATTCGTGAGTCGGGGCTGAACACTGAAGCTTTCTTT.

This clonotype was recorded many times. The chain couples TRBV10-3 to TRBJ1-1; D may be TRBD1 (5 bases). V was shortened by 3 bases and J by 3 bases, with 14 bases between the two germline ends. The CDR3 is 15 amino acids. In germline, CDR1 is ENHRY, CDR2 SYGVKD. In nucleotides, the CDR3 is TGTGCCATCAGTGAAGGTGCAGGGAGGGACACTGAAGCTTTCTTT. Translating gives CAISEGAGRDTEAFF.

The chain links TRBV10-3 to TRBJ2-7; D might be TRBD1 or TRBD2, each matching 5 bases. Trimming removed 10 bases from V and 5 bases from J, with 15 bases in between. The CDR3 is made up of 12 amino acids. The germline V gene encodes CDR1 ENHRY and CDR2 SYGVKD. The CDR3 DNA is TGTGCCAGTGGTGTAGGGGACCACGAGCAGTACTTC. Its protein is CASGVGDHEQYF.

On this clonotype itself: A read error may explain this, as a much larger clone is one base away. This CDR3 reads CSPGDQTSGETQYF. CDR3 nucleotide sequence: TGCAGTCCGGGAGACCAGACCTCAGGCGAGACCCAGTACTTC. V is TRBV20-1 and J is TRBJ2-5; possible D gene TRBD2, 6 bases. Germline-derived CDR1 and CDR2 are DFQATT and SNEGSKA (reference sequence). The V and J ends lost 8 bases and 5 bases respectively, with 21 bases between them. The CDR3 covers 14 residues.

In this sample, this clonotype turned up many times. This chain uses TRBV7-7 with TRBJ1-3; no clear D. Germline V gene lookup returns CDR1 SSHAT and CDR2 FNYEAQ (reference sequence). The CDR3 length is 11 residues. Trimming pared 2 bases from V and 8 bases from J, leaving 4 bases between. The CDR3 reads CASSLSDTIYF. CDR3 DNA: TGTGCCAGCAGCTTATCAGACACCATATATTTT.

This clonotype was counted ten times or more. The chain is built from TRBV25-1 and TRBJ1-1; perhaps TRBD1 as D (5 bases). CDR3 length equals 15 residues. The germline V gene has CDR1 MGHDK and CDR2 SYGVNS. V lost 1 base and J lost 4, with 13 bases in between. The chain's CDR3 is CASSELAGTGTEAFF. The CDR3 bases are TGTGCCAGCAGTGAATTGGCAGGGACGGGCACTGAAGCTTTCTTT.

This clonotype was seen more than once but under ten times. V usage is TRBV12-3 or TRBV12-4 and J usage is TRBJ1-1; no firm D call. V shed 8 bases and J shed 3 bases, with 13 bases lying between them. The CDR3 consists of 13 residues. The CDR3: CASCFYGDTEAFF. The CDR3, as DNA: TGTGCCAGCTGCTTCTATGGGGACACTGAAGCTTTCTTT.

V is TRBV4-1 and J is TRBJ1-2; 7 bases match TRBD1. V was pared by 1 base and J by 8 bases, with 10 bases of the junction left unmatched. CDR3 length equals 15 residues. Germline V CDR1 and CDR2: MGHRA, YSYEKL. In DNA, the CDR3 is TGCGCCAGCAGCCAAGTGGATCTGGGACAGCGGGGCTACACCTTC. It yields the protein CASSQVDLGQRGYTF.

About this clonotype itself: A much larger clone sits a single nucleotide away, making a read error possible. The V and J genes are TRBV9 and TRBJ1-1; D is undetermined. Germline V gene lookup returns CDR1 SGDLS and CDR2 YYNGEE. The CDR3 covers 13 residues. CDR3 DNA: TGTGCCGGCAGCGTAGCGATGGACACTGAAGCTTTCTTT. It is translated as CAGSVAMDTEAFF.

A note on this clonotype: A much more abundant neighbour one base away suggests this may be a read error. The chain carries TRBV7-9 and TRBJ2-6; D not resolved. This CDR3 region has 16 residues. Germline-derived CDR1 and CDR2 are SEHNR and FQNEAQ (reference sequence). The CDR3 DNA sequence: TGTCCCAGCAGCTCCGGAACGGTCTCTGGGGCCAACGTCCTGACTTTC. Protein: CPSSSGTVSGANVLTF.

The gene calls are TRBV7-3 and TRBJ2-7; D tentatively reads TRBD1 or TRBD2 (5 bases each). Germline V gives CDR1 SGHTA, CDR2 FQGTGA. The CDR3 runs to 15 residues. V was cut by 0 bases and J by 9 bases, with 18 bases left in between. The CDR3 nucleotides read TGTGCCAGCAGCTTAACTGGGGGAGAACAATCTGGGCAGTACTTC. It specifies CASSLTGGEQSGQYF.

This clonotype was detected only once. This chain uses TRBV7-9 with TRBJ1-1; no clear D. The CDR3 runs 14 residues. Trimming stripped 4 bases from V and 4 bases from J, with 13 bases between. The germline CDR1 and CDR2 sequences are SEHNR and FQNEAQ (reference sequence). DNA of the CDR3: TGTGCCAGCAGCTCAGACAAGGGCAGCACTGAAGCTTTCTTT. This codes for CASSSDKGSTEAFF.

On this clonotype itself: A much larger clone is a single base away; this may be a read error. The gene calls are TRBV20-1 and TRBJ2-5, with D perhaps TRBD2 (5 bases). V was cut by 5 bases and J by 1 base, with 11 bases left in between. Looked up from germline, CDR1 is DFQATT and CDR2 is SNEGSKA (reference sequence). CDR3 length equals 13 residues. This CDR3 is CSAGEAAQETQYF. CDR3 DNA: TGCAGTGCTGGGGAAGCGGCCCAAGAGACCCAGTACTTC.

Remarks on this clonotype: This may stem from a read error, because a much larger clone lies one nucleotide away. The DNA for the CDR3 is TGTGCCAGCAGCGCCGGGTGGGTTGGGGCCAACGTCCTGACTTTC. It yields the protein CASSAGWVGANVLTF. The chain employs TRBV7-6 and TRBJ2-6; D not certain. Per germline, CDR1 SGHVS and CDR2 FNYEAQ. The CDR3 loop spans 15 amino acids. V dropped 5 bases and J dropped 3 bases, with 11 bases sitting between them. Combining the CDR3 with reference TRBV7-6 and TRBJ2-6 gives the whole variable domain GAGVSQSPRYKVTKRGQDVALRCDPISGHVSLYWYRQALGQGPEFLTYFNYEAQQDKSGLPNDRFSAERPEGSISTLTIQRTEQRDSAMYRCASSAGWVGANVLTFGAGSRLTVL.

The chain links TRBV20-1 to TRBJ2-6; 7 bases agree with TRBD1. V lost 1 base to trimming and J lost 0 bases; unmatched junction nucleotides: 12. Germline V gives CDR1 DFQATT, CDR2 SNEGSKA (reference sequence). The CDR3 has 19 amino acids. For the CDR3, the DNA is TGCAGTGCTAGAGTTCGCAGGAGGACAGGAGACTCTGGGGCCAACGTCCTGACTTTC. Its protein is CSARVRRRTGDSGANVLTF.

This chain uses TRBV12-3 or TRBV12-4 with TRBJ1-4, with D maybe TRBD1 (5 bases). The CDR3 loop spans 17 amino acids. The V end lost 6 bases, the J end lost 5 bases, and 22 bases lay between the germline ends. The DNA for the CDR3 is TGTGCCAGCAGCGCCCGGGGGGGAGGGACCCGGAATGAAAAACTGTTTTTT. This sequence encodes CASSARGGGTRNEKLFF.

The CDR3 region has the DNA TGTGCCAGCAAGGGACAGATAACCAATTCACCCCTCCACTTT. This translates into CASKGQITNSPLHF. The chain uses TRBV27 and TRBJ1-6; 7 nucleotides agree with TRBD1. Germline assignment: CDR1 MNHEY and CDR2 SMNVEV (reference sequence). J lost 7 bases, V lost 7 bases, and 7 bases had no gene match. CDR3 length: 14 residues.

The sample holds a few counts of this clonotype. The gene calls are TRBV12-3 or TRBV12-4 and TRBJ1-1; possible D gene TRBD1, 5 bases. The CDR3 loop spans 17 amino acids. The V end was cut by 5 bases, the J end by 1 base, with 20 bases between. In nucleotides, the CDR3 is TGTGCCAGCAGTCCTCCGGGACGCCCCCGGGGGAACACTGAAGCTTTCTTT. It yields the protein CASSPPGRPRGNTEAFF.

V gene TRBV20-1 combines with J gene TRBJ2-2; 8 nucleotides line up with TRBD2. The CDR3 length is 16 residues. V trimming: 3 bases; J trimming: 5 bases; junction bases outside the gene matches: 11. Germline values: CDR1 DFQATT, CDR2 SNEGSKA (reference sequence). The CDR3 loop reads CSASPLSGRGTGELFF. In nucleotides, the CDR3 is TGCAGTGCTAGTCCCTTAAGCGGGAGAGGTACCGGGGAGCTGTTTTTT.